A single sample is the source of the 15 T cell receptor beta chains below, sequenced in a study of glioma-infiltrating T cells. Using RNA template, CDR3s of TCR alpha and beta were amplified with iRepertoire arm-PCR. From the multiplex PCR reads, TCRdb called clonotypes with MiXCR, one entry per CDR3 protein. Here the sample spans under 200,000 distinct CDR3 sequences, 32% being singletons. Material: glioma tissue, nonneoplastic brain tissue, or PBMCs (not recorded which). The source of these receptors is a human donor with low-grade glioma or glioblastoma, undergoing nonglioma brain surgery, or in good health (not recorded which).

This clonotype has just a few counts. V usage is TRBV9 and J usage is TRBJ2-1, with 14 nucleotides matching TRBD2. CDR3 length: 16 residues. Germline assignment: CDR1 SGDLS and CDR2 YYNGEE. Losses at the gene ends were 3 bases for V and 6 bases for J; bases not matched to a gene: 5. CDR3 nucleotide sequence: TGTGCCAGCAGCGGACCCGGGACTAGCGGGAGCAATGAGCAGTTCTTC. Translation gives CASSGPGTSGSNEQFF.

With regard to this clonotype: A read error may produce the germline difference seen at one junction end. The CDR3, as DNA: TGTGCCAGCAGTTTTGCAGCGGGAGCGGGGGATAAGCAGTATTTT. Its protein is CASSFAAGAGDKQYF. The chain recombines TRBV27 with TRBJ2-3, with TRBD2 matching 8 bases. This CDR3 is built from 15 residues. Germline CDR1 reads MNHEY; CDR2 reads SMNVEV (reference sequence).

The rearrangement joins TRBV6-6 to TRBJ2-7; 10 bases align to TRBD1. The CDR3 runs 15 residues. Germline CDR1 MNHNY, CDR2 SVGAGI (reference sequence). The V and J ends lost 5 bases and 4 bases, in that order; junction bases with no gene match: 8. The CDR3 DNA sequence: TGTGCCAGCAGTCGGCCCGGGACAGGGGTATACGAGCAGTACTTC. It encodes CASSRPGTGVYEQYF.

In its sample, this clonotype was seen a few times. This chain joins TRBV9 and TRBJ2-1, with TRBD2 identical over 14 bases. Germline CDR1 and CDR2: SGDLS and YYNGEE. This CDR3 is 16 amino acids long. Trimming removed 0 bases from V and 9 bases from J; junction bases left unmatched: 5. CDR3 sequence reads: CASSVGGLAGEGEQFF. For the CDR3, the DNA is TGTGCCAGCAGCGTAGGGGGACTAGCGGGAGAAGGTGAGCAGTTCTTC.

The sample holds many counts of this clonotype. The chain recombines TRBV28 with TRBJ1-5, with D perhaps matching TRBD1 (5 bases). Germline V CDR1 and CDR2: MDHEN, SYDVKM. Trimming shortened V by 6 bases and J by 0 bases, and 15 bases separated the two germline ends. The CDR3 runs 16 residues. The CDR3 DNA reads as TGTGCCAGCAGAGTTGGGACGGCATATAGCAATCAGCCCCAGCATTTT. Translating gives CASRVGTAYSNQPQHF.

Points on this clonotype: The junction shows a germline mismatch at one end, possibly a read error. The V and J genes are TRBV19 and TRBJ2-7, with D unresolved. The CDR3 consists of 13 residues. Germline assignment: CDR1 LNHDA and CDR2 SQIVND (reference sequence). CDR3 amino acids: CASRSGPSYERYF. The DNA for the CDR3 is TGTGCCAGTAGGTCGGGTCCTTCATACGAGCGGTACTTC.

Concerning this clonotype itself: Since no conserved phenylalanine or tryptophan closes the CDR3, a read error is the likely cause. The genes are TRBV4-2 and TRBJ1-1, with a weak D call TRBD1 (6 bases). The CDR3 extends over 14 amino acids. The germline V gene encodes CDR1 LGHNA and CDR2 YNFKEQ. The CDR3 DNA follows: TGTGCCAGCAGCCGAGGACAGCCCCCGACTGGAGCTTTCCTT. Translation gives CASSRGQPPTGAFL.

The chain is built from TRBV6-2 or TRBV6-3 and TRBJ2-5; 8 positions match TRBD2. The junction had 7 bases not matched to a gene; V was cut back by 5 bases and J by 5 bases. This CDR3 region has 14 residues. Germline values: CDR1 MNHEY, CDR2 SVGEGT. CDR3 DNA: TGTGCCAGCAGTATGGGACTAGGGGGGGAGACCCAGTACTTC. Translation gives CASSMGLGGETQYF.

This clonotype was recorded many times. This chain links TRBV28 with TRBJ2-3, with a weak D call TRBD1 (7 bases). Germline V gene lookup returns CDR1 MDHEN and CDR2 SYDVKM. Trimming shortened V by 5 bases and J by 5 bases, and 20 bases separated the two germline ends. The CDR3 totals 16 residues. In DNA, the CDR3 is TGTGCCAGCAGTACATCTATACAGGGGACTGGAGATACGCAGTATTTT. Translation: CASSTSIQGTGDTQYF.

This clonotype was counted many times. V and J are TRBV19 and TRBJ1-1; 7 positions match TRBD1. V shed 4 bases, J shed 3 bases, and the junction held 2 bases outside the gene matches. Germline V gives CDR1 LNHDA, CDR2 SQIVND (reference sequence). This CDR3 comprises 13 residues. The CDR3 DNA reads TGTGCCAGTAGTAACACAGGGGACACTGAAGCTTTCTTT. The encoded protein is CASSNTGDTEAFF.

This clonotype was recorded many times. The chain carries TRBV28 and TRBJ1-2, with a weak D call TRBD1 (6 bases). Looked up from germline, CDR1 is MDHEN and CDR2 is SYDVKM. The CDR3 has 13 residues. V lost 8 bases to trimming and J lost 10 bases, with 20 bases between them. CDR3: CASQLDGQRSYTF. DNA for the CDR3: TGTGCCAGCCAATTAGACGGACAGAGATCCTACACCTTC.

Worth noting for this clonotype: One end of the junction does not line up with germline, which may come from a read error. The CDR3 is CASSWAPRASGTSTDTRYF. CDR3 DNA: TGTGCCAGCAGCTGGGCCCCGAGGGCTAGCGGGACCAGCACAGATACGCGGTATTTT. The gene calls are TRBV27 and TRBJ2-3; 9 nucleotides agree with TRBD2. CDR1 and CDR2 (germline): MNHEY, SMNVEV (reference sequence). This CDR3 has 19 residues.

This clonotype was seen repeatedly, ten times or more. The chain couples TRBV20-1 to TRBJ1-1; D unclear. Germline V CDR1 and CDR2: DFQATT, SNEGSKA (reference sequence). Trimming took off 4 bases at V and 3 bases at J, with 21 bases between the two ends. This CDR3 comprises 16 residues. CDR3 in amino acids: CSAKMSGGKWDTEAFF. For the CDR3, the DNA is TGCAGTGCTAAAATGTCGGGCGGTAAGTGGGACACTGAAGCTTTCTTT.

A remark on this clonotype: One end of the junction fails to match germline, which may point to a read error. The CDR3 coding sequence is TGTGCGAGCAAGGAGAGCCCGGACCCTCTCGTGCAGTACTTC. Translated: CASKESPDPLVQYF. This chain joins TRBV6-6 and TRBJ2-7; no definite D call. The CDR3 consists of 14 residues. The germline gives CDR1 MNHNY, CDR2 SVGAGI (reference sequence).

CDR3 amino acids: CASSGLTGADYGYTF. The CDR3 DNA follows: TGTGCCAGCAGTGGGCTCACAGGGGCGGATTATGGCTACACCTTC. The chain uses TRBV12-3 or TRBV12-4 and TRBJ1-2; TRBD1 agrees at 7 bases. This CDR3 spans 15 amino acids. V gave up 5 bases and J gave up 5 bases; unmatched junction bases: 11.